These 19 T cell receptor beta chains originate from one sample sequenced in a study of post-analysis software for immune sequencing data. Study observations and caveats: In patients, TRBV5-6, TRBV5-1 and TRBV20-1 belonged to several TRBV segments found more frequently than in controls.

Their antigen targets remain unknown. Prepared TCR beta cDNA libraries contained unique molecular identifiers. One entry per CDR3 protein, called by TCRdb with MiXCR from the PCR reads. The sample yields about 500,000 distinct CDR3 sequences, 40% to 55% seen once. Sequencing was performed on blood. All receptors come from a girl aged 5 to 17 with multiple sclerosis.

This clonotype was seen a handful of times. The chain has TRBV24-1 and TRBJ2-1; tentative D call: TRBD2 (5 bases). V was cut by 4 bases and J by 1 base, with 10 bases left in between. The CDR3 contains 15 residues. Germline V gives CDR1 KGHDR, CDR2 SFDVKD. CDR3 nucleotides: TGTGCCACCAGTGAAAGGACTGGGTCCTACAATGAGCAGTTCTTC. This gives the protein CATSERTGSYNEQFF.

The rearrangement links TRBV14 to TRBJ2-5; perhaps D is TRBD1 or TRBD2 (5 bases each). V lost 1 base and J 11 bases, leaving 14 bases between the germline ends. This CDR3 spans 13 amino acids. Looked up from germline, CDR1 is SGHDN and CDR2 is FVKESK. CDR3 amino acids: CASSQGDPREQYF. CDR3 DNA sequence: TGTGCCAGCAGCCAAGGGGACCCTAGGGAGCAGTACTTC.

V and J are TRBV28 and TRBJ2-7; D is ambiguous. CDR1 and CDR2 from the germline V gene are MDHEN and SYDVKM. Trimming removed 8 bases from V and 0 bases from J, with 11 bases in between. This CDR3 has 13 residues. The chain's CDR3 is CASVDRSSYEQYF. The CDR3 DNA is TGTGCCAGCGTAGATAGGAGCTCCTACGAGCAGTACTTC.

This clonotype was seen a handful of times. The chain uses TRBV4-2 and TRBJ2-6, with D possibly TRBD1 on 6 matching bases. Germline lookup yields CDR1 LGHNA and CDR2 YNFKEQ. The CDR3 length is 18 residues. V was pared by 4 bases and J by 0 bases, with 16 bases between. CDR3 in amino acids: CASSPEGVRSSGANVLTF. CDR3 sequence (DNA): TGTGCCAGCAGCCCCGAGGGGGTCCGAAGCTCTGGGGCCAACGTCCTGACTTTC.

The CDR3 sequence: CASSLVAGVTNNEQFF. Here the CDR3 DNA reads TGCGCCAGCAGCTTGGTAGCGGGAGTGACCAACAATGAGCAGTTCTTC. The chain joins TRBV5-1 to TRBJ2-1; 9 bases are a match to TRBD2. The V segment lost 0 bases and the J segment 5 bases; nucleotides outside the gene matches: 6. The CDR3 has 16 amino acids. The germline CDR1 and CDR2 sequences are SGHRS and YFSETQ.

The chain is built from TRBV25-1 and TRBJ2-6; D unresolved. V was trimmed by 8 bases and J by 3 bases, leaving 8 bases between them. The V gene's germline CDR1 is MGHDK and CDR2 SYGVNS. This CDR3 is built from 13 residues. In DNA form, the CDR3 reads TGTGCCAGCGGAGTAGGTGGGGCCAACGTCCTGACTTTC. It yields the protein CASGVGGANVLTF. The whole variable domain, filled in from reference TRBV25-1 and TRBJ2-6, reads EADIYQTPRYLVIGTGKKITLECSQTMGHDKMYWYQQDPGMELHLIHYSYGVNSTEKGDLSSESTVSRIRTEHFPLTLESARPSHTSQYLCASGVGGANVLTFGAGSRLTVL.

The DNA of the CDR3 is TGTGCCAGCAGCCGAGGGGACAGGGACAATCAGCCCCAGCATTTT. It translates to CASSRGDRDNQPQHF. The genes are TRBV4-2 and TRBJ1-5, with 9 bases identical to TRBD1. The CDR3 consists of 15 residues. Trimming took 4 bases from V and 3 from J; bases not matched to a gene: 4. CDR1 is LGHNA, CDR2 YNFKEQ, per germline.

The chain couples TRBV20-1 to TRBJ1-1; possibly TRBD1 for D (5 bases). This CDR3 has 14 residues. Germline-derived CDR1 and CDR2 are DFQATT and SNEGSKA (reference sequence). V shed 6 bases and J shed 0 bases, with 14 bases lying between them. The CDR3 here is CSASLTGMNTEAFF. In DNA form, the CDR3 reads TGCAGTGCCAGCCTTACAGGTATGAACACTGAAGCTTTCTTT.

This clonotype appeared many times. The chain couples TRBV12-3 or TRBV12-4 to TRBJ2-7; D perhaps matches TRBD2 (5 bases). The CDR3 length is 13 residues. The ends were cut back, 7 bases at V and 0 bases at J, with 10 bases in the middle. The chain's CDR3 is CASTDSSSYEQYF. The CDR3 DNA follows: TGTGCCAGCACGGACTCAAGCTCCTACGAGCAGTACTTC.

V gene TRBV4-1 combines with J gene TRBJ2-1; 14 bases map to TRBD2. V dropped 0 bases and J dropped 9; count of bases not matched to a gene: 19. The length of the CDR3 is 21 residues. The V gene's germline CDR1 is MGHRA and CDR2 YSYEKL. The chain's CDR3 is CASSQDYQPGLAGAWYSEQFF. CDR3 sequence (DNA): TGCGCCAGCAGCCAAGATTACCAACCGGGACTAGCGGGAGCGTGGTATAGTGAGCAGTTCTTC.

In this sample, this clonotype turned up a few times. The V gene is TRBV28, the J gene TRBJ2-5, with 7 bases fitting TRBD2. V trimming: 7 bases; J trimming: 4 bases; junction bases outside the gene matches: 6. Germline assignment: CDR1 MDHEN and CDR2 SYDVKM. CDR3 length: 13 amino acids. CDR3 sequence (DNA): TGTGCCAGCACCTTGGGGAGGGTAGAGACCCAGTACTTC. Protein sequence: CASTLGRVETQYF.

CDR3 protein: CASSDTGLVADTQYF. CDR3 coding DNA: TGTGCCAGCAGCGATACGGGACTAGTAGCTGATACGCAGTATTTT. V is TRBV7-2 and J is TRBJ2-3, with 8 bases lining up with TRBD2. The CDR3 totals 15 residues. J was trimmed by 6 bases and V by 5 bases; bases with no gene match: 10. Germline V gene sequence: CDR1 SGHTA, CDR2 FQGNSA.

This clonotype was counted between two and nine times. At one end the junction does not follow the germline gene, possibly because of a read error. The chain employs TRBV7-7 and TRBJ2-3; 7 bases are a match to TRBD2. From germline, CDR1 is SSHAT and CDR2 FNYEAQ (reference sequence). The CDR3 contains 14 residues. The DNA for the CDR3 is TGTGCTAGCAGCCCAGCGGGACCCACAGATACGCAGTATTTT. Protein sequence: CASSPAGPTDTQYF. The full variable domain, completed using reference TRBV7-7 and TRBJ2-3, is GAGVSQSPRYKVTKRGQDVTLRCDPISSHATLYWYQQALGQGPEFLTYFNYEAQPDKSGLPSDRFSAERPEGSISTLTIQRTEQRDSAMYRCASSPAGPTDTQYFGPGTRLTVL.

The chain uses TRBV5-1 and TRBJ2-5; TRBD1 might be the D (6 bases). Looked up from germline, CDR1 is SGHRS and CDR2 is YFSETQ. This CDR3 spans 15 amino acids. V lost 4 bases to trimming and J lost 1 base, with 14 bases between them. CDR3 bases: TGCGCCAGCAGCGCCAGGATCAGGGGCCAAGAGACCCAGTACTTC. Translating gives CASSARIRGQETQYF.

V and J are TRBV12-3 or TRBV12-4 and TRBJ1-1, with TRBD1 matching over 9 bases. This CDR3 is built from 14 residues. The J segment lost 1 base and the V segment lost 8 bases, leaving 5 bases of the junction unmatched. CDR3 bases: TGTGCCAGCCGAACAGGGGGCTGGAACACTGAAGCTTTCTTT. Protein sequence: CASRTGGWNTEAFF.

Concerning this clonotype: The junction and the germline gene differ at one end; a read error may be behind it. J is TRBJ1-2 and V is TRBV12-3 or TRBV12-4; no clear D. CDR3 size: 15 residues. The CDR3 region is CASSLDPRERFGHTF. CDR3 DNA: TGTGCCAGCAGTTTAGATCCGAGGGAGAGGTTTGGCCACACCTTC.

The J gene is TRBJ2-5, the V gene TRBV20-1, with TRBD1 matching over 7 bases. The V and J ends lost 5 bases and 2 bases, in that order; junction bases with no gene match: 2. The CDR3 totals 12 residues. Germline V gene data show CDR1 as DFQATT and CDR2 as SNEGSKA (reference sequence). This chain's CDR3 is CSAEGAQETQYF. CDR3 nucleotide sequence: TGCAGTGCTGAGGGGGCACAAGAGACCCAGTACTTC.

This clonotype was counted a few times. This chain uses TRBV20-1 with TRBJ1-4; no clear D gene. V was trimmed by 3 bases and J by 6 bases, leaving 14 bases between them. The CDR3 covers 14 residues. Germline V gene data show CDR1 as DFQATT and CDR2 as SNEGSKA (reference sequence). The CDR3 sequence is CSARAAALDEKLFF. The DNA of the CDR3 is TGCAGTGCTAGGGCCGCAGCTCTCGATGAAAAACTGTTTTTT.

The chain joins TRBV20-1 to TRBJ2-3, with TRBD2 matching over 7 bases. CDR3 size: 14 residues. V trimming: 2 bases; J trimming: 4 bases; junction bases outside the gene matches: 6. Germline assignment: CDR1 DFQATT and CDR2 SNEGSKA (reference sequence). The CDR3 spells CSARRAGMADTQYF. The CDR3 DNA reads TGCAGTGCTAGACGAGCGGGAATGGCAGATACGCAGTATTTT.